What follows is one TCR beta chain and its context. Original analysis: The assay estimated nucleated cells by amplifying reference gene primers. Repertoires were generated with immunoSEQ multiplex PCR, while TCRdb's copy carries only in-frame clones and drops some. D and trimming were read from the DNA, whereas the V and J calls and clone size are those reported in that table. The data hold around 180,000 clones, with roughly 91% observed a single time. The germline V gene has CDR1 MDHEN and CDR2 SYDVKM. Trimming left V 2 bases short and J 9 bases short, with 11 bases between. This CDR3 contains 13 residues. The data derive from a study of blood T cell repertoires in COVID-19. At the level of the study: The analysed material was cDNA or gDNA that came from T cells, B-cell-depleted T cells, or PBMCs.

Source material: peripheral blood. The source of this sequence is a human donor in a cohort sampled during active COVID-19. The genes are TRBV28 and TRBJ2-1; tentative D call: TRBD1 (6 bases). CDR3 nucleotide sequence: TGTGCCAGCAGTTTAAGGGGGTCTAGTGAGCAGTTCTTC. Translated, it gives CASSLRGSSEQFF.